This T cell receptor beta chain was sequenced during a study of graft-versus-host responses after intestinal transplantation. Study outcomes and limitations: Allografts of one patient group, those with graft-donor T cell macrochimerism, had high graft-versus-host to host-versus-graft clonal ratios.

The V gene's germline CDR1 is MGHRA and CDR2 YSYEKL. This CDR3 contains 16 residues. J was trimmed by 0 bases and V by 4 bases; bases with no gene match: 7. Worth noting for this clone: Its specificity is unknown.

Sequencing was performed with immunoSEQ multiplex PCR; in TCRdb, only in-frame clones are kept and a portion is missing. The repertoire holds over 100,000 clones, with 85% to 95% as singletons. This sample comprised unstimulated CD8+ T cells sorted from spleen or lymph node cells, obtained before transplant. The genes are TRBV4-1 and TRBJ2-5; 8 positions match TRBD2. The clonotype originates from a human donor who was the organ donor for an intestinal transplant. CDR3 DNA sequence: TGCGCCAGCAGCCCCGTAGCGGGAAGGTACCAAGAGACCCAGTACTTC. This codes for CASSPVAGRYQETQYF.